Each of the 32 T cell receptor beta chains below was sequenced from the same sample in a study of blood T cell repertoires in COVID-19. The assay was immunoSEQ multiplex PCR, and TCRdb's table has in-frame clones only and misses some. Among under 400,000 clones, roughly nine tenths were seen once, and the ten largest hold roughly 2.9%. Sequenced material: peripheral blood. These receptors were obtained from a woman in her 30s with COVID-19, enrolled during active disease.

V is TRBV19 and J is TRBJ1-1, with a possible D match to TRBD1 (5 bases). The ends were cut back, 1 base at V and 0 bases at J, with 9 bases in the middle. Germline CDR1 reads LNHDA; CDR2 reads SQIVND (reference sequence). CDR3 length: 15 residues. The CDR3 DNA is TGTGCCAGTAGTATAGTCGACAGCATGAACACTGAAGCTTTCTTT. It translates to CASSIVDSMNTEAFF.

V is TRBV15 and J is TRBJ1-6; TRBD1 matches at 9 bases. Germline values: CDR1 LNHNV, CDR2 YYDKDF (reference sequence). The ends lost 0 bases at V and 7 bases at J; junction bases unmatched: 7. The CDR3 length is 17 residues. The CDR3 sequence: CATSRDRAGQGNSPLHF. In DNA, the CDR3 is TGTGCCACCAGCAGAGATCGTGCCGGACAGGGGAATTCACCCCTCCACTTT.

In this sample, this clone turned up once. V usage is TRBV20-1 and J usage is TRBJ2-3, with D possibly TRBD2 on 5 matching bases. Trimming removed 3 bases at V and 6 bases at J, with 16 bases between. Per the germline V gene, CDR1 is DFQATT and CDR2 is SNEGSKA (reference sequence). CDR3 length equals 14 residues. In DNA form, the CDR3 reads TGCAGTGCTAGTCGGAGCGGCCTGGGGGATACGCAGTATTTT. Translating it yields CSASRSGLGDTQYF.

The gene calls are TRBV2 and TRBJ1-4; D gene ambiguous. V lost 2 bases and J 8 bases, leaving 9 bases between the germline ends. The CDR3 has 13 amino acids. Germline V gives CDR1 SNHLY, CDR2 FYNNEI. The CDR3 protein is CASSEPWREKLFF. The CDR3 region has the DNA TGTGCCAGCAGTGAACCGTGGAGGGAAAAACTGTTTTTT.

The V and J genes are TRBV12-3 or TRBV12-4 and TRBJ1-2; D might be TRBD1 (5 bases). Trimming stripped 8 bases from V and 5 bases from J, with 9 bases between. The CDR3 loop spans 11 amino acids. The CDR3 DNA is TGTGCCAGCCGACAGTCTTATGGCTACACCTTC. Its protein product is CASRQSYGYTF.

The chain links TRBV10-3 to TRBJ2-7, with 10 nucleotides matching TRBD1. Trimming cost V 2 bases and J 12 bases; bases outside gene matches: 10. This CDR3 has 14 amino acids. From germline, CDR1 is ENHRY and CDR2 SYGVKD. The CDR3 DNA sequence: TGTGCCATCAGTGAGATAGGGGGGACAGGGGTGTCGTACTTC. Residues: CAISEIGGTGVSYF.

The V and J genes are TRBV6-5 and TRBJ1-5, with 7 bases identical to TRBD1. CDR1 is MNHEY and CDR2 is SVGAGI in the germline V gene. Losses at the gene ends were 2 bases for V and 6 bases for J; bases not matched to a gene: 7. CDR3 length: 15 residues. The CDR3: CASSYGGGPGQPQHF. The CDR3 region has the DNA TGTGCCAGCAGTTACGGAGGGGGCCCGGGTCAGCCCCAGCATTTT.

This rearrangement joins TRBV30 to TRBJ1-4; D unresolved. Per germline, CDR1 GTSNPN and CDR2 SVGIG (reference sequence). The CDR3 contains 14 residues. The V end lost 0 bases, the J end lost 7 bases, and 12 bases lay between the germline ends. CDR3 nucleotides: TGTGCCTGGAGTGTTTCGACTGTCCGTGAAAAACTGTTTTTT. Its translation: CAWSVSTVREKLFF. The whole variable domain, filled in from reference TRBV30 and TRBJ1-4, reads SQTIHQWPATLVQPVGSPLSLECTVEGTSNPNLYWYRQAAGRGLQLLFYSVGIGQISSEVPQNLSASRPQDRQFILSSKKLLLSDSGFYLCAWSVSTVREKLFFGSGTQLSVL.

This sequence joins TRBV7-3 and TRBJ2-5; D possibly corresponds to TRBD2 (6 bases). CDR1 SGHTA and CDR2 FQGTGA come from the germline V gene. The length of the CDR3 is 15 residues. Trimming stripped 3 bases from V and 4 bases from J, with 15 bases between. The chain's CDR3 is CASSFTASEGETQYF. CDR3 bases: TGTGCCAGCAGCTTCACGGCTAGCGAGGGAGAGACCCAGTACTTC.

V usage is TRBV28 and J usage is TRBJ2-3; tentative D call: TRBD1 (6 bases). CDR1 MDHEN and CDR2 SYDVKM come from the germline V gene. Deletions cut 8 bases from V and 4 bases from J, with 19 bases between. This CDR3 has 15 residues. CDR3 in DNA: TGTGCCAGCCGTCTTTTGGGGGCGTCAGCAGATACGCAGTATTTT. Translated, it gives CASRLLGASADTQYF.

This chain links TRBV5-8 with TRBJ2-5, with 14 bases matching TRBD2. Looked up from germline, CDR1 is SGHTS and CDR2 is YDEGEE. The CDR3 loop spans 16 amino acids. With 4 bases clipped from V and 3 bases from J, the junction kept 5 bases outside the gene matches. The CDR3 sequence: CASSQGLAGGEETQYF. CDR3 nucleotide sequence: TGTGCCAGCAGCCAAGGACTAGCGGGAGGTGAAGAGACCCAGTACTTC.

The chain has TRBV7-9 and TRBJ2-7, with 7 positions matching TRBD1. Germline CDR1 reads SEHNR; CDR2 reads FQNEAQ (reference sequence). The CDR3 has 13 amino acids. J was trimmed by 6 bases and V by 6 bases; bases with no gene match: 8. The CDR3 DNA reads as TGTGCCAGCAGTCAACAGGGGTTCGGCGAGCAGTACTTC. Encoded protein: CASSQQGFGEQYF.

The chain combines TRBV5-1 with TRBJ1-6; 8 bases are a match to TRBD1. CDR3 length: 15 residues. Germline values: CDR1 SGHRS, CDR2 YFSETQ. V gave up 0 bases and J gave up 7 bases; unmatched junction bases: 3. CDR3 protein: CASSLGTGNNSPLHF. CDR3 nucleotides: TGCGCCAGCAGCTTGGGGACAGGGAACAATTCACCCCTCCACTTT.

The chain employs TRBV30 and TRBJ2-1, with D possibly being TRBD2 (6 bases). V was trimmed by 2 bases and J by 6 bases, leaving 14 bases between them. Germline V gene data show CDR1 as GTSNPN and CDR2 as SVGIG (reference sequence). This CDR3 is built from 14 residues. The CDR3 region is CAWSSGGGLNEQFF. CDR3 sequence (DNA): TGTGCCTGGAGTAGTGGCGGAGGGCTCAATGAGCAGTTCTTC. The complete variable domain, with remaining parts taken from reference TRBV30 and TRBJ2-1, reads SQTIHQWPATLVQPVGSPLSLECTVEGTSNPNLYWYRQAAGRGLQLLFYSVGIGQISSEVPQNLSASRPQDRQFILSSKKLLLSDSGFYLCAWSSGGGLNEQFFGPGTRLTVL.

The rearrangement links TRBV27 to TRBJ1-5; D might be TRBD1 (6 bases). Germline values: CDR1 MNHEY, CDR2 SMNVEV (reference sequence). The CDR3 has 16 amino acids. V shed 6 bases and J shed 2 bases, with 17 bases lying between them. DNA of the CDR3: TGTGCCAGCAGGGGGGCAGGATGGGGTGGCAATCAGCCCCAGCATTTT. Translated: CASRGAGWGGNQPQHF.

This clone appeared a few times. This sequence joins TRBV6-4 and TRBJ2-2, with TRBD2 matching 13 bases. This CDR3 has 15 amino acids. The germline V gene encodes CDR1 MRHNA and CDR2 SNTAGT. Trimming took 5 bases from V and 4 from J; bases not matched to a gene: 1. The CDR3 protein is CASSRTSGSTGELFF. The CDR3 DNA follows: TGTGCCAGCAGTAGGACTAGCGGGAGCACCGGGGAGCTGTTTTTT.

The chain is built from TRBV27 and TRBJ1-5, with D unresolved. The CDR3 has 14 amino acids. V gave up 2 bases and J gave up 5 bases, with 10 bases separating them. The germline V gene encodes CDR1 MNHEY and CDR2 SMNVEV (reference sequence). CDR3 in DNA: TGTGCCAGCAGTTTACAGCGGGAGGATCAGCCCCAGCATTTT. It specifies CASSLQREDQPQHF.

V is TRBV10-1 and J is TRBJ2-7, with D perhaps TRBD1 (6 bases). Trimming shortened V by 5 bases and J by 3 bases, and 14 bases separated the two germline ends. The CDR3 has 14 residues. The germline V gene has CDR1 WNHNN and CDR2 SYGVQD (reference sequence). The DNA for the CDR3 is TGCGCCAGCAGTCGACAGGCCCTAAACTACGAGCAGTACTTC. Translation gives CASSRQALNYEQYF.

The chain uses TRBV7-9 and TRBJ2-7; no definite D call. V dropped 5 bases and J dropped 2 bases, with 13 bases sitting between them. Germline V gives CDR1 SEHNR, CDR2 FQNEAQ (reference sequence). The CDR3 runs 14 residues. This CDR3 is CASSPIGATYEQYF. The CDR3 DNA sequence: TGTGCCAGCAGCCCTATCGGTGCAACCTACGAGCAGTACTTC.

The CDR3 region has the DNA TGTGCCAGTAGTTCGCAGGGTCCAGATACGCAGTATTTT. Its protein product is CASSSQGPDTQYF. This rearrangement joins TRBV19 to TRBJ2-3; a weak D match, TRBD1 (5 bases). The germline V gene encodes CDR1 LNHDA and CDR2 SQIVND (reference sequence). This CDR3 contains 13 residues. Trimming cost V 5 bases and J 4 bases, with 10 bases left between them.

The rearrangement links TRBV6-5 to TRBJ2-6; D is uncertain. The CDR3 extends over 13 amino acids. Germline CDR1 MNHEY, CDR2 SVGAGI. The germline V and J ends were trimmed by 8 bases and 0 bases, with 5 bases remaining between them. The CDR3 DNA is TGTGCCAGCGCAGACTCTGGGGCCAACGTCCTGACTTTC. It yields the protein CASADSGANVLTF.

This clone showed up just once. The rearrangement links TRBV28 to TRBJ1-2, with 11 bases identical to TRBD1. The V and J ends lost 7 bases and 3 bases, in that order; junction bases with no gene match: 4. This CDR3 region has 14 residues. Germline V CDR1 and CDR2: MDHEN, SYDVKM. The CDR3 bases are TGTGCCAGCACCTCGGACAGGGGGCACTATGGCTACACCTTC. It is translated as CASTSDRGHYGYTF.

The genes are TRBV19 and TRBJ2-1; 8 bases are a match to TRBD2. The CDR3 contains 15 residues. Germline V lookup: CDR1 LNHDA, CDR2 SQIVND (reference sequence). V trimming: 3 bases; J trimming: 5 bases; junction bases outside the gene matches: 6. CDR3: CASSMVTGGDNEQFF. The CDR3 bases are TGTGCCAGTAGTATGGTAACGGGAGGGGACAATGAGCAGTTCTTC.

This sequence joins TRBV30 and TRBJ1-2; no firm D call. V dropped 3 bases and J dropped 0 bases, with 8 bases sitting between them. The germline CDR1 and CDR2 sequences are GTSNPN and SVGIG (reference sequence). This CDR3 comprises 13 residues. CDR3 loop: CAWRTTPNYGYTF. Written as DNA, the CDR3 is TGTGCCTGGAGGACGACTCCTAACTATGGCTACACCTTC. Full variable domain (outside the CDR3, taken from reference TRBV30 and TRBJ1-2): SQTIHQWPATLVQPVGSPLSLECTVEGTSNPNLYWYRQAAGRGLQLLFYSVGIGQISSEVPQNLSASRPQDRQFILSSKKLLLSDSGFYLCAWRTTPNYGYTFGSGTRLTVV.

The chain employs TRBV5-4 and TRBJ1-4; possibly TRBD1 for D (6 bases). From germline, CDR1 is SGHNT and CDR2 YYREEE (reference sequence). This CDR3 spans 13 amino acids. V gave up 0 bases and J gave up 6 bases, with 6 bases separating them. CDR3 nucleotide sequence: TGTGCCAGCAGCTTGGACAGGGATGAAAAACTGTTTTTT. Its protein is CASSLDRDEKLFF.

CDR3 sequence (DNA): TGTGCCAGCAGTTTACAGGGGGCTGGAGAAAAACTGTTTTTT. This encodes CASSLQGAGEKLFF. This chain links TRBV27 with TRBJ1-4; 8 positions agree with TRBD1. Trimming at V came to 2 bases and at J to 8 bases, leaving 4 bases not matched to a gene. Per germline, CDR1 MNHEY and CDR2 SMNVEV (reference sequence). This CDR3 region has 14 residues.

V and J are TRBV15 and TRBJ1-3; D not resolved. V dropped 0 bases and J dropped 6 bases, with 12 bases sitting between them. Germline V gene sequence: CDR1 LNHNV, CDR2 YYDKDF (reference sequence). The CDR3 extends over 15 amino acids. CDR3 coding DNA: TGTGCCACCAGCAGAGATCAAGGCCAGGAAAACACCATATATTTT. It translates to CATSRDQGQENTIYF.

About this clone: Germline is not matched at one junction end, which may reflect a read error. J is TRBJ2-7 and V is TRBV6-5; 7 bases match TRBD2. CDR1 and CDR2 from the germline V gene are MNHEY and SVGAGI. The CDR3 covers 16 residues. The CDR3 bases are TGTGCCAGCAGTAACTCCGGGGCGGGAGTCTACTACGAGCAGTACTTC. Its protein product is CASSNSGAGVYYEQYF.

This rearrangement joins TRBV28 to TRBJ2-7, with 8 nucleotides matching TRBD1. The ends lost 6 bases at V and 0 bases at J; junction bases unmatched: 10. The CDR3 is made up of 16 amino acids. Per germline, CDR1 MDHEN and CDR2 SYDVKM. DNA for the CDR3: TGTGCCAGCAGCCCGACAGGGGACTTGAGCTCCTACGAGCAGTACTTC. Translated, it gives CASSPTGDLSSYEQYF.

The chain combines TRBV6-1 with TRBJ2-1; TRBD1 matches 9 bases. This CDR3 is 15 amino acids long. With V trimmed by 3 bases and J by 8 bases, 8 bases remained unmatched. CDR1 and CDR2 from the germline V gene are MNHNS and SASEGT. CDR3 protein: CASSDPGQGYHEQFF. The CDR3 DNA reads as TGTGCCAGCAGTGACCCGGGACAGGGTTACCATGAGCAGTTCTTC.

The V and J genes are TRBV18 and TRBJ2-1; 9 nucleotides align to TRBD1. This CDR3 contains 16 residues. CDR1 and CDR2 (germline): KGHSH, LQKENI. The junction had 6 bases not matched to a gene; V was cut back by 0 bases and J by 6 bases. CDR3 residues: CASSPPTGGLSNEQFF. The CDR3 DNA is TGTGCCAGCTCACCACCGACAGGGGGATTATCCAATGAGCAGTTCTTC.

The rearrangement joins TRBV3-1 (or the pseudogene TRBV3-2) to TRBJ1-1; 8 nucleotides agree with TRBD1. The length of the CDR3 is 16 residues. V shed 0 bases and J 5 bases; nucleotides not matched to a gene: 8. Germline V gene data show CDR1 as LGHDT and CDR2 as YNNKEL (reference sequence). This CDR3 reads CASSQDGSRGQTEAFF. CDR3 DNA sequence: TGTGCCAGCAGCCAAGATGGGAGCAGGGGGCAAACTGAAGCTTTCTTT.